This T cell receptor beta chain was found in a study of lymphopenia after photon versus proton radiotherapy. The germline V gene encodes CDR1 MNHEY and CDR2 SMNVEV (reference sequence). This CDR3 is built from 14 residues. With 6 bases clipped from V and 4 bases from J, the junction kept 4 bases outside the gene matches. TCRdb's copy holds only in-frame clones and misses some; the assay was immunoSEQ multiplex PCR. In the table there are around 64,000 clones, 85% to 95% of which are singletons. A word on this clone: No antigen is known for it.

Whole-study results and caveats: Authors raise, but do not show, better survival with proton therapy. Oligoclonal CD8+ Temra expansion after nadir drove photon patients' diversity drop. Photon-treated patients lost naive T cells and TCR diversity; proton-treated stayed stable. Larger post-nadir TCR diversity loss correlated inversely with survival in deceased patients.

This chain uses TRBV27 with TRBJ1-5; 9 bases map to TRBD1. The sample was peripheral blood, taken from a patient treated with photon-based radiotherapy. The receptor's source is a woman aged 40-49 years with cholangiocarcinoma. The CDR3 reads CASRTGGLNQPQHF. The CDR3, as DNA: TGTGCCAGCAGGACAGGGGGTTTAAATCAGCCCCAGCATTTT.